The next 24 T cell receptor beta chains were all read from a single sample in a study of cytomegalovirus exposure and HLA in healthy donors. The PCR used 60 Vbeta and 13 Jbeta primers. This table comes from immunoSEQ multiplex PCR, and its TCRdb copy is limited to in-frame clones, with some not included. The sample holds about 160,000 clones; under 90% are singletons and the top ten take roughly 4.7%. Material for sequencing was PBMCs. The receptors here all came from a young man in good health and CMV-seronegative.

The chain recombines TRBV9 with TRBJ1-2; D is uncertain. This CDR3 spans 15 amino acids. The germline V gene encodes CDR1 SGDLS and CDR2 YYNGEE. The V and J ends lost 3 bases and 5 bases respectively, with 17 bases between them. For the CDR3, the DNA is TGTGCCAGCAGCGCCCATTCCGCGGGTCTTTATGGCTACACCTTC. This encodes CASSAHSAGLYGYTF.

This clone was detected once. V gene TRBV28 combines with J gene TRBJ2-7; D is unclear. The germline gives CDR1 MDHEN, CDR2 SYDVKM. This CDR3 region has 14 residues. The CDR3 DNA follows: TGTGCTATTTTCAAGCAGAAGGCGGCATACGAGCAGTACTTC. Its translation: CAIFKQKAAYEQYF.

V gene TRBV27 combines with J gene TRBJ2-1; no clear D gene. Germline V gene sequence: CDR1 MNHEY, CDR2 SMNVEV (reference sequence). The V end lost 10 bases, the J end lost 0 bases, and 4 bases lay between the germline ends. CDR3 length equals 11 residues. The CDR3 sequence: CATFSYNEQFF. For the CDR3, the DNA is TGTGCCACCTTCTCCTACAATGAGCAGTTCTTC.

The chain links TRBV2 to TRBJ2-5, with TRBD2 matching over 11 bases. J was trimmed by 0 bases and V by 0 bases; bases with no gene match: 9. CDR3 length: 19 residues. Germline V gene lookup returns CDR1 SNHLY and CDR2 FYNNEI. CDR3 loop: CASSEAGAASGGHQETQYF. DNA of the CDR3: TGTGCCAGCAGTGAAGCTGGTGCGGCTAGCGGGGGGCACCAAGAGACCCAGTACTTC.

This clone was seen more than once but under ten times. The chain carries TRBV7-9 and TRBJ2-7, with 8 bases aligning to TRBD1. V shed 3 bases and J 5 bases; nucleotides not matched to a gene: 15. The CDR3 length is 17 residues. Germline V gene lookup returns CDR1 SEHNR and CDR2 FQNEAQ (reference sequence). CDR3 nucleotide sequence: TGTGCCAGCAGCTTTCCCTTGGGGACAGGAGGTTTTAACGAGCAGTACTTC. As protein: CASSFPLGTGGFNEQYF. The whole variable domain, filled in from reference TRBV7-9 and TRBJ2-7, reads DTGVSQNPRHKITKRGQNVTFRCDPISEHNRLYWYRQTLGQGPEFLTYFQNEAQLEKSRLLSDRFSAERPKGSFSTLEIQRTEQGDSAMYLCASSFPLGTGGFNEQYFGPGTRLTVT.

This chain joins TRBV7-9 and TRBJ2-3, with 9 bases fitting TRBD2. CDR3 size: 18 residues. V dropped 1 base and J dropped 1; count of bases not matched to a gene: 9. Germline assignment: CDR1 SEHNR and CDR2 FQNEAQ (reference sequence). The CDR3 loop is CASSLVAGVDAGTDTQYF. The CDR3 DNA reads TGTGCCAGCAGCTTAGTAGCGGGAGTTGACGCGGGCACAGATACGCAGTATTTT.

V usage is TRBV30 and J usage is TRBJ1-1, with D perhaps matching TRBD1 (5 bases). The V and J ends lost 6 bases and 7 bases respectively, with 21 bases between them. The germline gives CDR1 GTSNPN, CDR2 SVGIG (reference sequence). This CDR3 spans 14 amino acids. The chain's CDR3 is CACYRTRGTCEAFF. The CDR3 DNA follows: TGTGCCTGTTACAGAACCCGGGGGACCTGTGAAGCTTTCTTT.

The chain is built from TRBV5-4 and TRBJ1-2, with 8 bases identical to TRBD1. Germline assignment: CDR1 SGHNT and CDR2 YYREEE (reference sequence). V trimming: 4 bases; J trimming: 4 bases; junction bases outside the gene matches: 12. This CDR3 has 16 amino acids. CDR3 sequence: CASSIPGQASPYGYTF. CDR3 nucleotide sequence: TGTGCCAGCAGCATCCCGGGACAGGCCTCCCCCTATGGCTACACCTTC.

The rearrangement joins TRBV28 to TRBJ2-5, with D tentatively TRBD2 (5 bases). CDR1 and CDR2 from the germline V gene are MDHEN and SYDVKM. V lost 5 bases and J 3 bases, leaving 16 bases between the germline ends. CDR3 length: 15 residues. The CDR3 loop is CASSLEGSQKETQYF. CDR3 coding DNA: TGTGCCAGCAGTCTCGAGGGCAGTCAAAAAGAGACCCAGTACTTC.

The V call is TRBV2, the J call TRBJ2-3; 7 bases fit TRBD2. CDR1 is SNHLY and CDR2 is FYNNEI in the germline V gene. V shed 3 bases and J 1 base; nucleotides not matched to a gene: 7. The CDR3 runs to 16 residues. CDR3 region: CASSELAGLGTDTQYF. Here the CDR3 DNA reads TGTGCCAGCAGTGAGTTAGCGGGCCTGGGCACAGATACGCAGTATTTT.

The chain recombines TRBV11-3 with TRBJ2-7; D uncertain. This CDR3 is 13 amino acids long. The germline V gene encodes CDR1 SGHNT and CDR2 YENEEA. Between the trimmed V and J ends, which lost 5 bases and 4 bases, there was a span of 12 bases. Here the CDR3 DNA reads TGTGCCAGCAGCCCGTCAAACGAGTACGAGCAGTACTTC. Its protein product is CASSPSNEYEQYF.

This clone occurred a few times. The chain has TRBV4-3 and TRBJ2-3; 11 bases match TRBD2. The V gene end was trimmed by 8 bases and the J gene end by 1 base; junction bases not matched to a gene: 8. The CDR3 length is 16 residues. The V gene's germline CDR1 is LGHNA and CDR2 YSLEER. CDR3 sequence reads: CASSRALAGGTDTQYF. CDR3 bases: TGCGCCAGCTCGCGCGCACTAGCGGGGGGCACAGATACGCAGTATTTT.

This clone was recorded a few times. The V gene is TRBV5-1, the J gene TRBJ2-3, with TRBD2 matching 9 bases. From germline, CDR1 is SGHRS and CDR2 YFSETQ. The CDR3 consists of 15 residues. V shed 4 bases, J shed 4 bases, and the junction held 7 bases outside the gene matches. The CDR3 DNA is TGCGCCAGCAGCACCGGGACTAGCCTCCCAGATACGCAGTATTTT. This encodes CASSTGTSLPDTQYF.

J is TRBJ2-5 and V is TRBV19; a possible D gene is TRBD2 (7 bases). Near its end, the DNA agrees better with TRBJ2-7, so the J call may be wrong. This CDR3 has 15 residues. Looked up from germline, CDR1 is LNHDA and CDR2 is SQIVND (reference sequence). The CDR3 loop reads CASSIMGGRRNEQYF. The CDR3, as DNA: TGTGCCAGTAGTATTATGGGGGGGCGCCGGAACGAGCAGTACTTC.

The chain recombines TRBV4-1 with TRBJ1-5, with 11 bases identical to TRBD1. This CDR3 contains 16 residues. Germline values: CDR1 MGHRA, CDR2 YSYEKL. Trimming at V came to 0 bases and at J to 5 bases, leaving 3 bases not matched to a gene. The CDR3 protein is CASSQEEGQGDQPQHF. The CDR3 DNA is TGCGCCAGCAGCCAAGAAGAGGGACAGGGGGATCAGCCCCAGCATTTT.

The genes are TRBV14 and TRBJ1-2, with D perhaps matching TRBD1 (5 bases). The germline V and J ends were trimmed by 1 base and 3 bases, with 12 bases remaining between them. Germline CDR1 is SGHDN and CDR2 is FVKESK. The CDR3 spans 15 residues. The chain's CDR3 is CASSQGGAGDYGYTF. CDR3 nucleotides: TGTGCCAGCAGCCAAGGGGGCGCGGGAGACTATGGCTACACCTTC.

The rearrangement joins TRBV5-4 to TRBJ1-2; D possibly corresponds to TRBD1 (6 bases). V dropped 4 bases and J dropped 5 bases, with 12 bases sitting between them. CDR1 is SGHNT, CDR2 YYREEE, per germline (reference sequence). The CDR3 contains 13 residues. The CDR3 loop is CASSPQGIYGYTF. CDR3 DNA: TGTGCCAGCAGCCCACAGGGAATATATGGCTACACCTTC.

This chain uses TRBV19 with TRBJ1-2, with D possibly matching TRBD1 (6 bases). Trimming left V 1 base short and J 3 bases short, with 12 bases between. The CDR3 covers 15 residues. CDR1 and CDR2 from the germline V gene are LNHDA and SQIVND (reference sequence). Here the CDR3 DNA reads TGTGCCAGTAGTATAGGCCCTGGGACATACTATGGCTACACCTTC. Amino acids: CASSIGPGTYYGYTF.

This sequence joins TRBV7-9 and TRBJ1-1; D is perhaps TRBD1 (6 bases). Germline V CDR1 and CDR2: SEHNR, FQNEAQ (reference sequence). Deletions cut 5 bases from V and 2 bases from J, with 9 bases between. This CDR3 has 13 amino acids. In DNA form, the CDR3 reads TGTGCCAGCAGCGGACAGAGCAACACTGAAGCTTTCTTT. It yields the protein CASSGQSNTEAFF.

The chain employs TRBV23-1 and TRBJ1-1; TRBD1 might be the D (5 bases). TRBV23-1 is classed as an ORF, of uncertain function. The germline V and J ends were trimmed by 0 bases and 1 base, with 12 bases remaining between them. The CDR3 is 16 residues long. CDR3 nucleotides: TGCGCCAGCAGTCAATCGACAGAATCTACGAACACTGAAGCTTTCTTT. Its translation: CASSQSTESTNTEAFF.

This chain connects TRBV7-6 to TRBJ2-5; weak D call: TRBD2 (5 bases). V gave up 0 bases and J gave up 11 bases, with 13 bases separating them. CDR1 is SGHVS, CDR2 FNYEAQ, per germline. The length of the CDR3 is 13 residues. The CDR3 reads CASSLARGRAQYF. CDR3 bases: TGTGCCAGCAGCTTAGCTCGGGGAAGGGCGCAGTACTTC.

This clone has only a few counts. The chain links TRBV19 to TRBJ2-5; 8 bases map to TRBD2. Germline assignment: CDR1 LNHDA and CDR2 SQIVND (reference sequence). V shed 5 bases and J 11 bases; nucleotides not matched to a gene: 10. This CDR3 region has 13 residues. This CDR3 is CASSVQRETEQYF. The CDR3, as DNA: TGTGCCAGTAGTGTCCAGCGGGAGACTGAGCAGTACTTC.

The rearrangement joins TRBV29-1 to TRBJ1-1; 7 positions match TRBD1. Looked up from germline, CDR1 is SQVTM and CDR2 is ANQGSEA. The V gene end was trimmed by 6 bases and the J gene end by 0 bases; junction bases not matched to a gene: 4. CDR3 size: 13 residues. The CDR3 DNA sequence: TGCAGCGTATCGACAGGGATGAACACTGAAGCTTTCTTT. Translation: CSVSTGMNTEAFF.

The chain joins TRBV13 to TRBJ2-1; TRBD2 matches 9 bases. V shed 4 bases and J 8 bases; nucleotides not matched to a gene: 6. The length of the CDR3 is 14 residues. Per the germline V gene, CDR1 is PRHDT and CDR2 is FYEKMQ (reference sequence). CDR3 nucleotides: TGTGCCAGCAGCTGGCGGGAGGGGACCCATGAGCAGTTCTTC. The encoded protein is CASSWREGTHEQFF.